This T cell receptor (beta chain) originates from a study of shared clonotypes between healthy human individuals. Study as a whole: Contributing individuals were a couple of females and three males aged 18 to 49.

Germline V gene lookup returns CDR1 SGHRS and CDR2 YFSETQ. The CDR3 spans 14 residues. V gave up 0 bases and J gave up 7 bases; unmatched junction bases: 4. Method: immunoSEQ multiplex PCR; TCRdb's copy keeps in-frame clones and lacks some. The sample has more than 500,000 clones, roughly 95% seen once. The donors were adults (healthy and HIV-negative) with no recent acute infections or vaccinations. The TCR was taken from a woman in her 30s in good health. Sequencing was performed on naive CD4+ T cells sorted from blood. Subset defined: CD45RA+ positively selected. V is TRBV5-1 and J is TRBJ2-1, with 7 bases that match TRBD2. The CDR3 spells CASSLEGSGNEQFF. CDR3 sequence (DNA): TGCGCCAGCAGCTTGGAGGGTAGCGGGAATGAGCAGTTCTTC.